This T cell receptor (beta chain) is drawn from a study of blood T cell repertoires in COVID-19 (TCRdb year 2020). Study-wide context: The collaborator samples originated in the United States, Italy and Spain and spanned the acute and convalescent phases of COVID-19. Where available, HLA class I and class II types were obtained from metadata supplied by the sample provider rather than from assay-based typing. Subjects who had been exposed to COVID-19, were actively infected with it, or had recovered from it provided the deeply sampled blood TCRbeta repertoires that made up the dataset. The samples were drawn from two sources: the first 160 participants of the ongoing ImmuneRACE study, and 1,000 to 1,500 subjects contributed by 6 global collaborators. The material from the prospective study consisted of cDNA or gDNA derived from T cells, B-cell-depleted T cells, or PBMCs. Sample metadata almost always included a de-identified subject ID, COVID-19 status, age in years and sex. The repertoires were made available in a free public database intended to serve as a resource for research on the immune response to SARS-CoV-2. General conclusions and limits of the study: The amount of clinical and demographic metadata varied by source and participant and was provided uncurated.

Regarding this clone: Its antigen is still unknown. It has no much larger one-base neighbor in the sample; base qualities were not kept.

TCRbeta CDR3 regions were amplified from genomic DNA using the immunoSEQ Assay, a bias-controlled multiplex PCR. On the study's bioinformatics: Within the assay, amplification of reference gene primers was used to estimate how many nucleated cells each sample contained. To quantify the absolute abundance of each unique TCRbeta CDR3 rearrangement, sequence reads were collapsed and filtered. For each sample, productive Simpson clonality was calculated as the square root of Simpson's diversity index over productive rearrangements. TCRdb stores this immuneACCESS table with in-frame sequences only. Part of the clones is absent; in the studies checked, under half of the shortfall reflects unresolved V genes, and no reason is known for the rest. V, J and clone size are those of that table, while D and trimming were read from the DNA. For this sample there are 200,000 to 250,000 clones; approximately 90% appear just once. The ten largest make up about 2.6% of the sample.

Participants in the prospective study were enrolled through a virtual design, were aged 18 to 89 years, and lived in 24 United States geographic areas. In the prospective study, participants were assigned to cohorts based on the clinical history participants reported in a screening survey and a study questionnaire. For ImmuneRACE Cohort 3, a participant was defined as recovered based on two consecutive negative NP/OP PCR tests, clearance by a healthcare professional, or resolution of symptoms. Each participant in the prospective study had whole blood, serum and a nasopharyngeal or oropharyngeal swab collected by mobile phlebotomists. Additional blood draws and questionnaires over a 2-month period could optionally be provided by prospective study participants. Prospective study blood samples were shipped either frozen or at room temperature before DNA extraction. V is pruned by 5 bases and J by 0 bases, leaving 6 bases of the junction without a gene match. CDR1 and CDR2 (SGHTA, FQGNSA) derive from the germline V gene. From its cysteine to its phenylalanine, the CDR3 spans 16 amino acids. CDR3 DNA only is kept here, 48 bases in frame from base 1.

Sequencing used PBMCs or T cells enriched from blood (not recorded which). This chain is built from TRBV7-2 and TRBJ2-2, and 7 junctional nucleotides match TRBD2. The receptor was derived from a woman aged 25 to 45 who had recovered from COVID-19. This receptor carries the CDR3 CASSTLGLANTGELFF. The sequenced DNA is TGTGCCAGCAGCACCCTTGGACTAGCGAACACCGGGGAGCTGTTTTTT.